Listed below are T cell receptor beta chains from one sample, sequenced in a study of T cell changes during pregnancy in multiple sclerosis. Only in-frame clones appear in the TCRdb table, and some are missing; sequencing was by immunoSEQ multiplex PCR. The sample shows tens of thousands of clones, about 91% of them seen only once. Sequencing was performed on CD4+ T cells from peripheral blood mononuclear cells, taken in the second trimester of pregnancy. The receptors were sampled from a female donor in good health, enrolled as a control in a pregnancy study. Each CDR3 is given with its conserved first and last residue. D genes are given only for firm matches. Expanded clones get a size class; other rows say once, few or many, or leave the size out.

TRBJ2-7 TRBV2 TRBD2 . CASTPSGGRTYEQYF TGTGCCAGCACGCCGAGCGGGGGCCGCACCTACGAGCAGTACTTC
TRBJ2-7 TRBV2 . . CAGSRTIPYEQYF TGTGCCGGTAGCCGGACTATCCCCTACGAGCAGTACTTC
TRBJ1-6 TRBV18 . . CASSPDPESPLHF TGTGCCAGCTCACCAGATCCCGAGTCACCCCTCCACTTT
TRBJ1-2 TRBV6-1 . once CASSETGRGYTF TGTGCCAGCAGTGAAACAGGGCGGGGCTACACCTTC
TRBJ2-2 TRBV7-2 TRBD1 . CASSYRGLNGELFF TGTGCCAGCAGTTACAGGGGGCTGAACGGGGAGCTGTTTTTT
TRBJ2-3 TRBV5-1 . . CASTEHADTQYF TGCGCCAGCACCGAGCATGCAGATACGCAGTATTTT
TRBJ1-1 TRBV27 TRBD1 . CASSSPLRQGMLNTEAFF TGTGCCAGCAGCTCACCCCTAAGACAGGGAATGCTAAACACTGAAGCTTTCTTT
TRBJ2-1 TRBV7-8 TRBD2 once CASSLLSLSGSTHEQFF TGTGCCAGCAGCTTATTATCCCTTAGCGGGAGCACCCATGAGCAGTTCTTC
TRBJ2-2 TRBV7-2 TRBD2 . CASSLGTSTGELFF TGTGCCAGCAGCTTAGGGACTAGTACCGGGGAGCTGTTTTTT
TRBJ2-7 TRBV6-7 TRBD2 . CASSNGLAGGPCDLKQYF TGTGCCAGCAGCAACGGGCTAGCGGGAGGGCCTTGTGACTTAAAGCAGTACTTC
TRBJ2-1 TRBV7-3 TRBD1 . CASSRTGPTGNEQFF TGTGCCAGCAGCCGGACAGGGCCAACGGGGAATGAGCAGTTCTTC
TRBJ2-5 TRBV2 TRBD1 . CASGSQGAETQYF TGTGCCAGCGGATCACAGGGGGCGGAGACCCAGTACTTC
TRBJ1-5 TRBV5-6 . once CASSRAGEGGNQPQHF TGTGCCAGCAGCCGGGCGGGGGAAGGAGGCAATCAGCCCCAGCATTTT
TRBJ2-2 TRBV9 . . CASSVNRRRDFNTGELFF TGTGCCAGCAGCGTAAATAGGCGGCGGGACTTTAACACCGGGGAGCTGTTTTTT
TRBJ2-1 TRBV9 . once CASSVERGGGLNEQFF TGTGCCAGCAGCGTAGAGCGAGGGGGGGGCCTCAATGAGCAGTTCTTC
TRBJ2-3 TRBV19 TRBD2 . CASSIELAGGRNTQYF TGTGCCAGTAGTATAGAACTAGCGGGGGGGCGAAATACGCAGTATTTT
TRBJ2-7 TRBV4-3 TRBD1 . CASSHVQGSYEQYF TGCGCCAGCAGCCATGTACAGGGGAGCTACGAGCAGTACTTC
TRBJ1-5 TRBV13 TRBD1 . CASSSSRDSNQPQHF TGTGCCAGCAGCTCTAGCCGGGACAGTAATCAGCCCCAGCATTTT
TRBJ1-1 TRBV19 . few CASSIWQNTEAFF TGTGCCAGTAGTATTTGGCAGAACACTGAAGCTTTCTTT
TRBJ1-1 TRBV6-1 TRBD1 . CASSAPGQGRTEAFF TGTGCCAGCAGTGCACCGGGACAGGGGAGGACTGAAGCTTTCTTT
TRBJ1-2 TRBV5-4 . . CASTPETNYGYTF TGTGCCAGCACTCCAGAAACTAACTATGGCTACACCTTC
TRBJ2-7 TRBV25-1 . . CASSPRQEPNYEQYF TGTGCCAGCAGCCCCCGACAGGAACCGAACTACGAGCAGTACTTC
TRBJ1-4 TRBV14 TRBD1 . CASSPRTGTNEKLFF TGTGCCAGCAGCCCGCGGACAGGAACGAATGAAAAACTGTTTTTT
TRBJ1-2 TRBV5-1 TRBD1 . CASRILTGNYGYTF TGCGCCAGCAGAATTCTGACAGGGAACTATGGCTACACCTTC
TRBJ2-7 TRBV7-2 . . CASSPAYEQYF TGTGCCAGCAGCCCAGCCTACGAGCAGTACTTC
TRBJ2-1 TRBV5-1 TRBD2 once CASKILAGPYNEQFF TGCGCCAGTAAAATATTAGCGGGGCCCTACAATGAGCAGTTCTTC
TRBJ1-6 TRBV4-1 . few CASSQGLSPLHF TGCGCCAGCAGCCAGGGGCTTTCACCCCTCCACTTT
TRBJ2-3 TRBV5-1 TRBD2 . CASSLTSGRAKSDTQYF TGCGCCAGCAGCTTGACTAGCGGGAGGGCCAAGTCAGATACGCAGTATTTT
TRBJ1-4 TRBV6-6 . . CASSYSGGFNEKLFF TGTGCCAGCAGTTACTCCGGGGGATTTAATGAAAAACTGTTTTTT
TRBJ1-1 TRBV11-2 . . CASSLDSTANTEAFF TGTGCCAGCAGCTTAGATTCCACAGCGAACACTGAAGCTTTCTTT
TRBJ2-5 TRBV23-1 TRBD1 once CASSLTGGQETQYF TGCGCCAGCAGCCTGACAGGGGGCCAAGAGACCCAGTACTTC
TRBJ2-5 TRBV30 TRBD2 . CAWSRLAGVQETQYF TGTGCCTGGAGTAGACTAGCGGGGGTTCAAGAGACCCAGTACTTC
TRBJ2-6 TRBV5-1 TRBD2 once CASSPRGLAGVPGANVLTF TGCGCCAGCAGCCCGCGAGGACTAGCGGGGGTACCTGGGGCCAACGTCCTGACTTTC
TRBJ2-7 TRBV6-6 TRBD2 . CATKPSGGTYEQYF TGTGCCACCAAGCCTAGCGGGGGAACCTACGAGCAGTACTTC
TRBJ2-1 TRBV15 TRBD2 . CATSTTGTNRWQFF TGTGCCACCAGCACCACCGGGACTAACAGGTGGCAGTTCTTC
TRBJ2-3 TRBV5-1 TRBD1 . CASSLGGQGSTDTQYF TGCGCCAGCAGCTTGGGGGGACAGGGGAGCACAGATACGCAGTATTTT
TRBJ2-1 TRBV7-8 . . CASSLARVVTYNEQFF TGTGCCAGCAGCTTAGCGCGGGTTGTCACCTACAATGAGCAGTTCTTC
TRBJ1-2 TRBV7-2 TRBD1 . CASSEDRAHYGYTF TGTGCCAGCAGCGAGGACAGGGCACATTATGGCTACACCTTC
TRBJ2-1 TRBV2 . . CASSEGGSYNEQFF TGTGCCAGCAGTGAGGGGGGCTCCTACAATGAGCAGTTCTTC
TRBJ1-1 TRBV11-3 . . CASSSEDSGYAFF TGTGCCAGCAGCTCCGAAGACAGTGGATACGCTTTCTTT
TRBJ2-7 TRBV14 TRBD2 . CASSQARAGGSYEQYF TGTGCCAGCAGCCAAGCGAGAGCGGGAGGCTCCTACGAGCAGTACTTC
TRBJ1-1 TRBV5-4 . . CASSLGGPEAFF TGTGCCAGCAGCCTGGGCGGGCCTGAAGCTTTCTTT
TRBJ1-5 TRBV2 . . CASSASTGGNQPQHF TGTGCCAGCAGTGCATCTACGGGGGGCAATCAGCCCCAGCATTTT
TRBJ1-2 TRBV5-1 TRBD1 . CASSFVSGTGADYGYTF TGCGCCAGCAGCTTCGTTTCCGGGACAGGGGCAGACTATGGCTACACCTTC
TRBJ2-3 TRBV7-3 . once CASSLGGSDTQYF TGTGCCAGCAGCCTCGGGGGATCAGATACGCAGTATTTT
TRBJ1-6 TRBV15 TRBD1 . CATSRDRGPYNSPLHF TGTGCCACCAGCAGAGACAGGGGGCCCTATAATTCACCCCTCCACTTT
TRBJ2-1 TRBV11-1 . . CASTKDRRNSYNEQFF TGTGCCAGCACCAAAGATCGGCGGAACTCCTACAATGAGCAGTTCTTC
TRBJ2-5 TRBV1 . . CTSSHRRGAGSQETQYF TGCACCAGCAGCCATAGGCGGGGGGCAGGGAGCCAAGAGACCCAGTACTTC
TRBJ1-2 TRBV28 . . CASSLTANYGYTF TGTGCCAGCAGTTTAACAGCTAACTATGGCTACACCTTC
TRBJ2-7 TRBV18 . . CASSQGQGGTYEQYF TGTGCCAGCTCACAGGGGCAGGGAGGAACCTACGAGCAGTACTTC
TRBJ2-7 TRBV10-2 . once CASSEDGRRETSYEQYF TGCGCCAGCAGTGAAGACGGGAGAAGAGAGACCTCCTACGAGCAGTACTTC